The entry below describes one TCR beta chain. Its specificity is unknown. The sample comes from a study of T cell responses to AZD1222 COVID-19 vaccine. Study outcomes and limitations: The reported proportion of spike-specific TCRs targeting unmutated variant regions was nearly half. Repertoire samples came only from after the peak T cell response. Donors in the cohort were predominantly white British and more often female, and clonal diversity was possibly underestimated. The number of AZD1222 recipients seropositive at baseline was only 6 or 7.

Only in-frame clones appear in the TCRdb table, and some are missing; sequencing was by immunoSEQ multiplex PCR. The data hold roughly 110,000 clones, with around nine tenths observed a single time. The germline V gene encodes CDR1 SGHTA and CDR2 FQGNSA. This CDR3 has 15 residues. V shed 4 bases and J 8 bases; nucleotides not matched to a gene: 8. The chain combines TRBV7-2 with TRBJ2-1, with TRBD2 identical over 10 bases. Sequencing used peripheral blood, obtained on day 0 of AZD1222 vaccination. The receptor's source is an adult in good health. CDR3 DNA sequence: TGTGCCAGCAGCTGGCTAGCGGGGGCTGCCTATGAGCAGTTCTTC. It encodes CASSWLAGAAYEQFF. The full variable domain, with the rest looked up from reference TRBV7-2 and TRBJ2-1, is GAGVSQSPSNKVTEKGKDVELRCDPISGHTALYWYRQSLGQGLEFLIYFQGNSAPDKSGLPSDRFSAERTGGSVSTLTIQRTQQEDSAVYLCASSWLAGAAYEQFFGPGTRLTVL.